The rows below give T cell receptor delta chains drawn from one sample of a study of gamma-delta T cells after stem cell transplantation. TCRdb redid the clone calls on the RT-PCR reads with CATT. The sample contains roughly 2,000 delta-chain clones, 0.85% to 1.3% of which appear only once. Input material: gamma-delta T cells. The receptor source for this set is a human donor. It is not recorded whose cells these are; they may come from a transplant donor. Both conserved end residues are part of each CDR3. D genes are given only for firm matches. Clone size is given for some rows only: seen once, a few or many times, or a class if the clone is expanded.

clone_size d_call j_call v_call cdr3_aa cdr3_nt
- TRDD3 TRDJ1 TRDV2 CACGNITRGIPRYTDKLIF TGTGCCTGTGGCAATATTACACGGGGGATACCACGCTACACCGATAAACTCATCTTT
medium-sized - TRDJ1 TRDV1 CALSKPYWADKLIF TGTGCTCTATCAAAACCTTACTGGGCCGATAAACTCATCTTT
few TRDD3 TRDJ1 TRDV2 CACDPVRVGSTGGSYTDKLIF TGTGCCTGTGACCCGGTTCGTGTTGGCAGTACTGGGGGTTCGTACACCGATAAACTCATCTTT
few TRDD3 TRDJ1 TRDV2 CACDTVGLGDTQYTDKLIF TGTGCCTGTGACACCGTAGGGCTGGGGGATACGCAGTACACCGATAAACTCATCTTT
large TRDD3 TRDJ1 TRDV2 CALLPLGVPYTDKLIF TGTGCCCTGCTGCCGCTGGGGGTGCCGTACACCGATAAACTCATCTTT
medium-sized - TRDJ1 TRDV3 CAAAGGYGETYMVTDKLIF TGTGCCGCGGCGGGGGGTTACGGGGAGACGTACATGGTAACCGATAAACTCATCTTT
- TRDD3 TRDJ3 TRDV2 CACDTILLGDTHSWDTRQMFF TGTGCCTGTGACACCATTCTACTGGGGGATACTCACTCCTGGGACACCCGACAGATGTTTTTC
medium-sized - TRDJ1 TRDV2 CACDTISYSGSHDTDKLIF TGTGCCTGTGACACCATTTCTTATTCTGGAAGCCACGACACCGATAAACTCATCTTT
medium-sized TRDD3 TRDJ1 TRDV2 CACDAVLGEEPPYTDKLIF TGTGCCTGTGACGCCGTACTGGGGGAGGAACCCCCGTACACCGATAAACTCATCTTT
hyperexpanded - TRDJ1 TRDV2 CACDTELTDKLIF TGTGCCTGTGACACCGAGCTCACCGATAAACTCATCTTT
few TRDD3 TRDJ2 TRDV2 CAWDPWGIDPSLTAQLFF TGTGCCTGGGACCCCTGGGGGATAGACCCCTCTTTGACAGCACAACTCTTCTTT
- TRDD3 TRDJ3 TRDV2 CACDTLGDKAWDTRQMFF TGTGCCTGTGACACCCTGGGGGATAAAGCCTGGGACACCCGACAGATGTTTTTC
medium-sized TRDD3 TRDJ1 TRDV2 CACDTLSPRTGGSMYTDKLIF TGTGCCTGTGACACTCTCTCGCCACGTACTGGGGGCTCTATGTACACCGATAAACTCATCTTT
medium-sized TRDD3 TRDJ1 TRDV2 CACDTLPTLGLGDTGEGVYTDKLIF TGTGCCTGTGACACCTTACCTACGCTCGGACTGGGGGATACGGGCGAGGGGGTGTACACCGATAAACTCATCTTT
large TRDD3 TRDJ1 TRDV3 CALLPYSYDSYWGIPNTDKLIF TGTGCCTTATTACCCTATTCCTACGACTCCTACTGGGGGATACCTAACACCGATAAACTCATCTTT
- TRDD3 TRDJ1 TRDV2 CACDAVLGDTPDKLIF TGTGCCTGTGACGCAGTACTGGGGGATACCCCCGATAAACTCATCTTT